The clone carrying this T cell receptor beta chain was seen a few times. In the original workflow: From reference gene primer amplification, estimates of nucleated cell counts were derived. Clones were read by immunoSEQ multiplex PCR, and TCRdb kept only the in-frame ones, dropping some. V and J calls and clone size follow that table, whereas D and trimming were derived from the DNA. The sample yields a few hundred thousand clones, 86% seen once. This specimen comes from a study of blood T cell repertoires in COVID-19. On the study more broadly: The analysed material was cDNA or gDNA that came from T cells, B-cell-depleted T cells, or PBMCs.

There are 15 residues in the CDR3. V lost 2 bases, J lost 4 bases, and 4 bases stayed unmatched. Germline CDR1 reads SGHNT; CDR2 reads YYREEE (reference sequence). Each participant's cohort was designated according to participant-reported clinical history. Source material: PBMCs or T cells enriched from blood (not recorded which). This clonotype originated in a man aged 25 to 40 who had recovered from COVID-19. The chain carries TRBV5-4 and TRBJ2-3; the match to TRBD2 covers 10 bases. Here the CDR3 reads CASSLAGGPADTQYF. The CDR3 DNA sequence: TGTGCCAGCAGCTTAGCGGGGGGGCCGGCAGATACGCAGTATTTT.